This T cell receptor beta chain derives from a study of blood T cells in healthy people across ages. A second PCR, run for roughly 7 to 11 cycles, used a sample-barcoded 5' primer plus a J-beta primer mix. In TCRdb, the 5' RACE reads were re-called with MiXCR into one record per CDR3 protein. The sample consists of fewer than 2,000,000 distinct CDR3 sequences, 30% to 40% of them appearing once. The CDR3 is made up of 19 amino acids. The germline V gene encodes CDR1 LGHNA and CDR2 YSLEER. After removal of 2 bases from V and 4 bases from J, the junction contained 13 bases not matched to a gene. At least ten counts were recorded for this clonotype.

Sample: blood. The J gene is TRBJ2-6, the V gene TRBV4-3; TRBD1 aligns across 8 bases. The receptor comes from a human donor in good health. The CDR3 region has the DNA TGCGCCAGCAGCCAATCGGTACGCAGGGGGCGCGAGGGGGCCAACGTCCTGACTTTC. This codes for CASSQSVRRGREGANVLTF.